A single sample gave rise to the 32 T cell receptor beta chains below, sequenced in a study of blood T cell repertoires in COVID-19 (TCRdb year 2020). Library creation used the immunoSEQ multiplex PCR assay. TCRdb's version of the immuneACCESS table is confined to in-frame rearrangements and falls short of the full clone set. An unresolved V gene accounts for under half of the shortfall where checked; the remainder is of unknown origin. The sample profile shows about 340,000 clones; about 88% of them were found once. The leading ten clones occupy approximately 7.4% of the sample. Sequenced input: peripheral blood. The receptor source for this set is a woman in her 70s with COVID-19, enrolled during active disease.

The chain links TRBV5-6 to TRBJ1-2, with 7 bases lining up with TRBD1. Germline V gives CDR1 SGHDT, CDR2 YYEEEE. Trimming took 0 bases from V and 5 from J; bases not matched to a gene: 7. This CDR3 contains 15 residues. The CDR3 region has the DNA TGTGCCAGCAGCTTGGGGGGGACAGTCGATTATGGCTACACCTTC. Translating it yields CASSLGGTVDYGYTF.

This clone was detected only once. This sequence joins TRBV7-2 and TRBJ2-5; tentative D call: TRBD1 (5 bases). Per germline, CDR1 SGHTA and CDR2 FQGNSA. The ends were cut back, 6 bases at V and 4 bases at J, with 12 bases in the middle. This CDR3 has 13 amino acids. The CDR3 bases are TGTGCCAGCAGTTACGGACACTCAGAGACCCAGTACTTC. Translation gives CASSYGHSETQYF.

The rearrangement links TRBV5-4 to TRBJ2-7; D not resolved. The CDR3 length is 13 residues. Germline CDR1 and CDR2: SGHNT and YYREEE (reference sequence). The ends were cut back, 0 bases at V and 2 bases at J, with 6 bases in the middle. The CDR3 is CASSLGPPYEQYF. CDR3 in DNA: TGTGCCAGCAGCTTGGGGCCGCCCTACGAGCAGTACTTC.

The V and J genes are TRBV28 and TRBJ1-5, with 10 nucleotides matching TRBD1. V lost 7 bases and J lost 3; bases outside the gene matches: 9. The CDR3 covers 16 residues. Germline-derived CDR1 and CDR2 are MDHEN and SYDVKM. CDR3 nucleotides: TGTGCCAGCACCAGACAGGGGGCCTTTTTCAATCAGCCCCAGCATTTT. Translated: CASTRQGAFFNQPQHF.

J is TRBJ1-4 and V is TRBV18; no clear D. Germline V gene sequence: CDR1 KGHSH, CDR2 LQKENI. The CDR3 covers 15 residues. Between the trimmed V and J ends, which lost 2 bases and 4 bases, there was a span of 11 bases. CDR3 coding DNA: TGTGCCAGCTCACCATTTCGGGAGAGTAATGAAAAACTGTTTTTT. Encoded protein: CASSPFRESNEKLFF.

CDR3 region: CASSVTGGFGYGYTF. DNA for the CDR3: TGCGCCAGCAGCGTGACAGGGGGCTTTGGCTATGGCTACACCTTC. The chain joins TRBV5-1 to TRBJ1-2; TRBD1 matches at 10 bases. The V gene's germline CDR1 is SGHRS and CDR2 YFSETQ. Trimming at V came to 4 bases and at J to 4 bases, leaving 7 bases not matched to a gene. The CDR3 is 15 residues long.

CDR3 amino acids: CATSDLGRENGYTF. CDR3 nucleotides: TGTGCCACCAGTGATTTGGGCAGGGAAAATGGCTACACCTTC. This sequence joins TRBV24-1 and TRBJ1-2, with D perhaps matching TRBD1 (5 bases). Trimming left V 0 bases short and J 6 bases short, with 10 bases between. Germline V lookup: CDR1 KGHDR, CDR2 SFDVKD. The CDR3 contains 14 residues.

A single count supports this clone. The chain recombines TRBV6-6 with TRBJ1-6, with a tentative D call TRBD1 (6 bases). Trimming removed 7 bases at V and 6 bases at J, with 7 bases between. CDR1 MNHNY and CDR2 SVGAGI come from the germline V gene (reference sequence). This CDR3 is 12 amino acids long. CDR3 in amino acids: CASNRVNSPLHF. DNA for the CDR3: TGTGCCAGCAACAGGGTTAATTCACCCCTCCACTTT.

This sequence joins TRBV11-2 and TRBJ1-5; D might be TRBD1 (6 bases). Trimming stripped 5 bases from V and 0 bases from J, with 11 bases between. CDR1 is SGHAT and CDR2 is FQNNGV in the germline V gene. This CDR3 has 15 amino acids. CDR3 region: CASSPTGNSNQPQHF. The DNA for the CDR3 is TGTGCCAGCAGCCCGACAGGCAATAGCAATCAGCCCCAGCATTTT.

This chain uses TRBV28 with TRBJ1-2; the match to TRBD1 covers 7 bases. The CDR3 loop spans 13 amino acids. Germline assignment: CDR1 MDHEN and CDR2 SYDVKM. J gave up 5 bases and V 6 bases, and 6 bases lay outside the gene matches. Written as DNA, the CDR3 is TGTGCCAGCAGCTACAGGACAGGTTATGGCTACACCTTC. This sequence encodes CASSYRTGYGYTF.

The chain is built from TRBV7-2 and TRBJ2-7; 15 nucleotides align to TRBD2. V was pared by 4 bases and J by 7 bases, with 5 bases of the junction left unmatched. The length of the CDR3 is 15 residues. Germline V gene data show CDR1 as SGHTA and CDR2 as FQGNSA. CDR3 amino acids: CASSWTSGGVGEQYF. As DNA, the CDR3 is TGTGCCAGCAGCTGGACTAGCGGGGGGGTAGGAGAGCAGTACTTC.

The CDR3, as DNA: TGTGCCAGCAGGGGGGGGACAGGGGGCAGTCAGCCCCAGCATTTT. Translated, it gives CASRGGTGGSQPQHF. The chain uses TRBV6-5 and TRBJ1-5; 12 positions match TRBD1. The germline gives CDR1 MNHEY, CDR2 SVGAGI. With V trimmed by 6 bases and J by 6 bases, 6 bases remained unmatched. The CDR3 totals 15 residues.

The J gene is TRBJ2-7, the V gene TRBV30; 9 bases map to TRBD1. This CDR3 comprises 13 residues. V lost 5 bases to trimming and J lost 0 bases; unmatched junction nucleotides: 2. Germline-derived CDR1 and CDR2 are GTSNPN and SVGIG (reference sequence). The CDR3 bases are TGTGCCTGGGGGACAGGGCTCTCCTACGAGCAGTACTTC. This codes for CAWGTGLSYEQYF.

The rearrangement joins TRBV9 to TRBJ2-3; D gene ambiguous. V lost 0 bases and J lost 3, with 5 bases in between. This CDR3 comprises 13 residues. CDR1 and CDR2 from the germline V gene are SGDLS and YYNGEE. The CDR3 is CASSVATTDTQYF. As DNA, the CDR3 is TGTGCCAGCAGCGTAGCAACTACAGATACGCAGTATTTT.

This clone was seen just once. This chain uses TRBV19 with TRBJ1-2; 10 nucleotides line up with TRBD1. The ends lost 5 bases at V and 3 bases at J; junction bases unmatched: 6. This CDR3 is 15 amino acids long. Germline V gives CDR1 LNHDA, CDR2 SQIVND (reference sequence). In DNA form, the CDR3 reads TGTGCCAGTAGTGTTCCGGGACAGGGGTACTATGGCTACACCTTC. Protein product: CASSVPGQGYYGYTF.

The J gene is TRBJ1-1, the V gene TRBV4-1; possible D gene TRBD1, 5 bases. Germline CDR1 is MGHRA and CDR2 is YSYEKL. Trimming took 3 bases from V and 4 from J, leaving 18 bases between them. This CDR3 region has 16 residues. CDR3 sequence: CASSHSPIGHTTEAFF. Written as DNA, the CDR3 is TGCGCCAGCAGCCACTCTCCAATCGGACATACCACTGAAGCTTTCTTT.

The chain links TRBV27 to TRBJ1-2; 9 bases map to TRBD1. Germline lookup yields CDR1 MNHEY and CDR2 SMNVEV (reference sequence). The CDR3 covers 13 residues. The V gene end was trimmed by 8 bases and the J gene end by 5 bases; junction bases not matched to a gene: 6. The CDR3 DNA follows: TGTGCCAGCCGGGACAGGGTTTTTTATGGCTACACCTTC. This codes for CASRDRVFYGYTF.

The chain couples TRBV5-1 to TRBJ2-5; maybe TRBD1 (7 bases). CDR3 size: 14 residues. Trimming left V 7 bases short and J 5 bases short, with 18 bases between. Germline assignment: CDR1 SGHRS and CDR2 YFSETQ. In DNA form, the CDR3 reads TGCGCCAGCTTTAGACAGGGAGGAGTGGAGACCCAGTACTTC. Translating it yields CASFRQGGVETQYF.

The rearrangement uses TRBV2 and TRBJ1-2, with TRBD1 matching over 9 bases. In germline, CDR1 is SNHLY, CDR2 FYNNEI. The CDR3 runs 13 residues. After removal of 6 bases from V and 7 bases from J, the junction contained 6 bases not matched to a gene. The CDR3 spells CASSLGQGSGYTF. For the CDR3, the DNA is TGTGCCAGCAGCCTTGGACAGGGGTCTGGCTACACCTTC.

A note on this clone: One end of the junction varies from germline; a read error may be responsible. The chain is built from TRBV7-9 and TRBJ1-2; TRBD1 matches at 7 bases. Germline V gene sequence: CDR1 SEHNR, CDR2 FQNEAQ (reference sequence). There are 14 residues in the CDR3. CDR3 sequence (DNA): TGTGCCAGCAGCTTAGTCCCAAGGTGGACAGGAGGGGCCTTC. This encodes CASSLVPRWTGGAF.

The chain links TRBV6-1 to TRBJ1-5, with D unresolved. Germline V gene sequence: CDR1 MNHNS, CDR2 SASEGT. This CDR3 has 15 residues. Trimming removed 8 bases from V and 4 bases from J, with 18 bases in between. DNA of the CDR3: TGTGCCAGCCATACATCGGGGAACGGTAATCAGCCCCAGCATTTT. It codes for CASHTSGNGNQPQHF.

The rearrangement links TRBV19 to TRBJ1-1, with D possibly matching TRBD1 (5 bases). The V end was cut by 4 bases, the J end by 6 bases, with 12 bases between. The CDR3 loop spans 13 amino acids. The germline V gene encodes CDR1 LNHDA and CDR2 SQIVND (reference sequence). CDR3 DNA: TGTGCCAGTAGTACCCGACAGTTTCCTGAAGCTTTCTTT. As protein: CASSTRQFPEAFF.

The chain is built from TRBV7-9 and TRBJ2-2; 10 bases are shared with TRBD1. With 5 bases clipped from V and 1 base from J, the junction kept 7 bases outside the gene matches. The CDR3 consists of 17 residues. Germline lookup yields CDR1 SEHNR and CDR2 FQNEAQ (reference sequence). The CDR3 loop reads CASSTLTGGGNTGELFF. The CDR3 region has the DNA TGTGCCAGCAGCACCCTGACAGGGGGCGGGAACACCGGGGAGCTGTTTTTT.

The chain employs TRBV30 and TRBJ2-5; TRBD1 agrees at 9 bases. Per germline, CDR1 GTSNPN and CDR2 SVGIG (reference sequence). The length of the CDR3 is 16 residues. The J segment lost 1 base and the V segment lost 8 bases, leaving 14 bases of the junction unmatched. For the CDR3, the DNA is TGTGCCCTAGCGGCGGCCGGGACAGGGTCCCAAGAGACCCAGTACTTC. This sequence encodes CALAAAGTGSQETQYF.

This chain joins TRBV7-9 and TRBJ2-5; 8 bases agree with TRBD2. This CDR3 is 15 amino acids long. The V segment lost 4 bases and the J segment 14 bases; nucleotides outside the gene matches: 18. CDR1 and CDR2 (germline): SEHNR, FQNEAQ (reference sequence). The DNA of the CDR3 is TGTGCCAGCAGCTCCGACACCGGGACTAGTTCGCGGGGATACTTC. Translating it yields CASSSDTGTSSRGYF.

This clone turned up a few times. This chain uses TRBV7-2 with TRBJ2-7; D is possibly TRBD1 (5 bases). The CDR3 length is 16 residues. V lost 7 bases and J lost 5, with 24 bases in between. The V gene's germline CDR1 is SGHTA and CDR2 FQGNSA. The CDR3 DNA reads as TGTGCCAGCACCCAGGGCCTAGGGTCAGGGTATAACGAGCAGTACTTC. Protein: CASTQGLGSGYNEQYF.

This clone was seen only once. The V gene is TRBV28, the J gene TRBJ1-1; 7 nucleotides match TRBD1. The V and J ends lost 5 bases and 0 bases, in that order; junction bases with no gene match: 6. CDR1 is MDHEN, CDR2 SYDVKM, per germline. The CDR3 contains 15 residues. The chain's CDR3 is CASSPGQAMNTEAFF. The CDR3 DNA reads as TGTGCCAGCAGTCCTGGACAGGCCATGAACACTGAAGCTTTCTTT.

The chain has TRBV2 and TRBJ1-1, with TRBD1 matching over 8 bases. Per the germline V gene, CDR1 is SNHLY and CDR2 is FYNNEI. The junction had 4 bases not matched to a gene; V was cut back by 6 bases and J by 4 bases. CDR3 length: 13 amino acids. As DNA, the CDR3 is TGTGCCAGCAGGGTTGGGACAGGCACTGAAGCTTTCTTT. Encoded protein: CASRVGTGTEAFF.

The chain employs TRBV7-4 and TRBJ1-3, with D possibly matching TRBD1 (5 bases). Trimming removed 3 bases from V and 0 bases from J, with 21 bases in between. The CDR3 extends over 19 amino acids. The germline V gene encodes CDR1 SGHVT and CDR2 SQSDAQ. CDR3 loop: CASSFINDVRGNSGNTIYF. Here the CDR3 DNA reads TGTGCCAGCAGCTTTATCAATGACGTTCGGGGGAACTCTGGAAACACCATATATTTT. The whole variable domain, filled in from reference TRBV7-4 and TRBJ1-3, reads GAGVSQSPRYKVAKRGRDVALRCDSISGHVTLYWYRQTLGQGSEVLTYSQSDAQRDKSGRPSGRFSAERPERSVSTLKIQRTEQGDSAVYLCASSFINDVRGNSGNTIYFGEGSWLTVV.

This sequence joins TRBV9 and TRBJ2-1; D perhaps matches TRBD2 (7 bases). Germline V lookup: CDR1 SGDLS, CDR2 YYNGEE. Trimming removed 0 bases at V and 11 bases at J, with 12 bases between. This CDR3 has 13 amino acids. DNA for the CDR3: TGTGCCAGCAGCGTAGAGGGCGGGGGCCAGCAGTTCTTC. This encodes CASSVEGGGQQFF.

This chain uses TRBV13 with TRBJ2-1, with 13 positions matching TRBD2. The germline gives CDR1 PRHDT, CDR2 FYEKMQ (reference sequence). CDR3 length equals 15 residues. J was trimmed by 9 bases and V by 4 bases; bases with no gene match: 6. The CDR3 DNA reads TGTGCCAGCAGCTCCGGGACTAGCGGGGTGGCTGAGCAGTTCTTC. This sequence encodes CASSSGTSGVAEQFF.

J is TRBJ1-4 and V is TRBV5-4, with D uncertain. V shed 2 bases and J shed 0 bases, with 11 bases lying between them. The CDR3 runs 16 residues. Per the germline V gene, CDR1 is SGHNT and CDR2 is YYREEE (reference sequence). The CDR3 DNA reads as TGTGCCAGCAGCTTTTACGGAGGAGCAACTAATGAAAAACTGTTTTTT. Its translation: CASSFYGGATNEKLFF.